This T cell receptor (beta chain) was sequenced during a study of blood T cells in healthy people across ages. Overall study: Template-switching capture recovered about one barcoded beta molecule per two T cells.

A sample-barcoded 5' primer and a J-beta primer mix were used in a second PCR of roughly 6 to 11 cycles. TCRdb itself ran the 5' RACE reads through MiXCR, one entry per CDR3 protein. Of some 880,000 distinct CDR3 sequences listed, roughly 34% are singletons. Germline CDR1 is ENHRY and CDR2 is SYGVKD. Between the trimmed V and J ends, which lost 2 bases and 6 bases, there was a span of 17 bases. CDR3 length: 15 amino acids. The chain links TRBV10-3 to TRBJ2-7; D is unclear. Source material: blood. The TCR comes from a man between 18 and 35 years old in good health. CDR3 sequence (DNA): TGTGCCATCAGTGAGCCAAGTTCCGCCCTACGCGAGCAGTACTTC. Amino acid sequence: CAISEPSSALREQYF.